The 7 T cell receptor beta chains in this list originate from one sample, sequenced in a study of T cell responses to AZD1222 COVID-19 vaccine. Using immunoSEQ multiplex PCR, the repertoire was profiled, and TCRdb retains in-frame clones only, with some absent. The sample has about 270,000 clones, approximately 94% seen once. This sample comprised peripheral blood, obtained 28 days after the second AZD1222 dose. The receptors originated from an adult who received the AZD1222 COVID-19 vaccine.

V and J are TRBV12-3 or TRBV12-4 and TRBJ1-4; D is unclear. This CDR3 region has 12 residues. Trimming took 6 bases from V and 12 from J, leaving 14 bases between them. CDR3 region: CASRKDPIELFF. In nucleotides, the CDR3 is TGTGCCAGCAGGAAGGACCCCATAGAACTGTTTTTT.

The chain couples TRBV4-1 to TRBJ1-2; D is undetermined. This CDR3 contains 15 residues. Germline CDR1 MGHRA, CDR2 YSYEKL. Trimming removed 1 base at V and 0 bases at J, with 9 bases between. CDR3 DNA sequence: TGCGCCAGCAGCCAAGTTTCGACACCTAACTATGGCTACACCTTC. This sequence encodes CASSQVSTPNYGYTF.

This clone was observed a single time. The chain combines TRBV20-1 with TRBJ2-7; 9 nucleotides line up with TRBD2. CDR1 is DFQATT and CDR2 is SNEGSKA in the germline V gene (reference sequence). CDR3 length: 13 amino acids. The V gene end was trimmed by 3 bases and the J gene end by 7 bases; junction bases not matched to a gene: 7. CDR3 loop: CSASLAGISEQYF. DNA for the CDR3: TGCAGTGCTAGTCTAGCGGGGATTTCAGAGCAGTACTTC.

The chain is built from TRBV18 and TRBJ2-7; 8 bases match TRBD1. The V gene's germline CDR1 is KGHSH and CDR2 LQKENI. This CDR3 contains 14 residues. J lost 1 base, V lost 4 bases, and 3 bases had no gene match. In nucleotides, the CDR3 is TGTGCCAGCTCACTCAGGGACAGGTCCTACGAGCAGTACTTC. The encoded protein is CASSLRDRSYEQYF. Complete variable domain (other parts from reference TRBV18 and TRBJ2-7): NAGVMQNPRHLVRRRGQEARLRCSPMKGHSHVYWYRQLPEEGLKFMVYLQKENIIDESGMPKERFSAEFPKEGPSILRIQQVVRGDSAAYFCASSLRDRSYEQYFGPGTRLTVT.

The CDR3 reads CASSRVPRVDTQYF. The CDR3 DNA follows: TGTGCCAGCAGCCGTGTCCCGAGGGTGGATACGCAGTATTTT. This chain joins TRBV5-4 and TRBJ2-3, with D perhaps TRBD2 (5 bases). The V gene's germline CDR1 is SGHNT and CDR2 YYREEE (reference sequence). CDR3 size: 14 residues. Trimming removed 4 bases from V and 6 bases from J, with 15 bases in between.

The genes are TRBV6-5 and TRBJ2-7, with TRBD1 as a possible D gene (5 bases). CDR3 length equals 13 residues. The V and J ends lost 6 bases and 1 base respectively, with 10 bases between them. Germline V gene lookup returns CDR1 MNHEY and CDR2 SVGAGI. CDR3 protein: CASRQALSYEQYF. CDR3 coding DNA: TGTGCCAGCAGACAGGCCCTGTCCTACGAGCAGTACTTC.

This chain joins TRBV5-4 and TRBJ2-1; the match to TRBD2 covers 7 bases. There are 14 residues in the CDR3. CDR1 and CDR2 from the germline V gene are SGHNT and YYREEE (reference sequence). Trimming at V came to 5 bases and at J to 8 bases, leaving 10 bases not matched to a gene. This chain's CDR3 is CASSGRERTDEQFF. The CDR3 DNA sequence: TGTGCCAGCAGTGGGCGGGAGCGTACCGATGAGCAGTTCTTC.